The clone carrying this TCR beta chain was found a few times. Its target is not known. The source of the sample is a study of beta chain features in type 1 diabetes. The sequenced template was cDNA made from the entire isolated RNA. Some clones are missing from TCRdb's copy, which holds only in-frame ones; the method was immunoSEQ multiplex PCR. The profile shows around 340,000 clones, approximately 9.7% of them singletons. Study-wide findings and caveats: A moderate, significant TCRB CDR3 shortening appeared in type 1 diabetes across four CD4+ subsets.

The source of this sequence is a man under 40 with type 1 diabetes. Sequences were obtained from central memory CD4+ T cells from blood.

CDR3 nucleotide sequence: TGTGCCAGCAGCTCAGGGGGGCCAGGGGATACGCAGTATTTT. Amino acid sequence: CASSSGGPGDTQYF. This chain links TRBV7-9 with TRBJ2-3, with D perhaps TRBD1 (7 bases). Trimming took 4 bases from V and 6 from J, leaving 14 bases between them. The length of the CDR3 is 14 residues. Looked up from germline, CDR1 is SEHNR and CDR2 is FQNEAQ (reference sequence).